Following are 4 T cell receptor beta chains from one sample sequenced in a study of OX40 agonist ivuxolimab in advanced cancers. Produced via immunoSEQ multiplex PCR; TCRdb's table is partial and in-frame only. The sample holds about 94,000 clones, 87% seen once. The sequencing here drew on CD4+ or CD8+ T cells sorted from blood, taken in a trial of the OX40 agonist ivuxolimab. The receptor set was obtained from an adult with an advanced solid tumor such as melanoma, head and neck, liver or kidney cancer.

The chain joins TRBV30 to TRBJ2-2; 8 bases are a match to TRBD1. V was clipped by 0 bases and J by 4 bases; unmatched bases: 13. The CDR3 has 18 residues. Per germline, CDR1 GTSNPN and CDR2 SVGIG (reference sequence). CDR3 protein: CAWSVSGRGTGATGELFF. Written as DNA, the CDR3 is TGTGCCTGGAGTGTAAGTGGTAGGGGGACAGGAGCCACCGGGGAGCTGTTTTTT.

The rearrangement joins TRBV7-9 to TRBJ2-5; 8 bases are shared with TRBD2. The CDR3 sequence is 16 residues long. Germline lookup yields CDR1 SEHNR and CDR2 FQNEAQ (reference sequence). Germline trimming cut 1 base from V and 3 bases from J; bases unmatched to any gene: 7. The DNA of the CDR3 is TGTGCCAGCAGCTTAGGCGGGCGAGCGGGGGAAGAGACCCAGTACTTC. Amino acid sequence: CASSLGGRAGEETQYF.

The chain carries TRBV6-1 and TRBJ1-2, with D maybe TRBD1 (5 bases). Germline V gene data show CDR1 as MNHNS and CDR2 as SASEGT. The CDR3 has 15 residues. V was pared by 5 bases and J by 4 bases, with 17 bases between. CDR3 in amino acids: CASSISRASFYGYTF. Written as DNA, the CDR3 is TGTGCCAGCAGTATTTCCAGGGCCTCCTTCTATGGCTACACCTTC.

As to this clone: A junction boundary mismatches the germline segment, possibly from a read error. This chain joins TRBV7-7 and TRBJ2-1; 11 bases are shared with TRBD2. CDR1 and CDR2 from the germline V gene are SSHAT and FNYEAQ (reference sequence). This CDR3 is built from 16 residues. The CDR3 region is CASSLGVAGGRDEQFF. The CDR3 DNA reads TGTGCTAGCAGCTTAGGAGTAGCGGGGGGGCGAGATGAGCAGTTCTTC.